These 5 T cell receptor beta chains share one sample of origin, sequenced in a study of CD8+ T cells in alopecia areata (dated by TCRdb to the late 2010s). What this sample's time point label stands for: roughly 24 weeks on oral tofacitinib. Interpreted using the paper, the treatment or condition label stands for: oral pan-JAK inhibitor, 5-10 mg twice daily. The method behind the library was the immunoSEQ multiplex PCR assay. RNA was extracted from all samples and reverse transcribed into cDNA as template for TCR sequencing. TCRdb provides this immuneACCESS table in a form limited to in-frame rearrangements. Some clones are lacking; in checked studies, under half of them reflect an unresolved V gene, and why the rest are absent is not known. The sample yields over 150,000 clones; approximately 60% were counted once. The ten largest account for approximately 15% of the sample. The material sequenced was CD4+ T cells sorted from blood, taken at week 24, from a patient treated with tofacitinib. The receptors originated from a human donor with alopecia areata.

V is TRBV2 and J is TRBJ2-7; 13 bases line up with TRBD2. V lost 6 bases and J lost 7; bases outside the gene matches: 6. The CDR3 runs 14 residues. Germline CDR1 is SNHLY and CDR2 is FYNNEI. The DNA of the CDR3 is TGTGCCAGCAGGAGGACTAGCGGGGGTAGGGAGCAGTACTTC. It encodes CASRRTSGGREQYF.

J is TRBJ1-4 and V is TRBV30; D ambiguous. The germline V gene has CDR1 GTSNPN and CDR2 SVGIG (reference sequence). The length of the CDR3 is 14 residues. The V gene lost 2 bases and the J gene lost 4 bases, with 11 bases spanning the gap. CDR3 region: CAWSRLAHNEKLFF. CDR3 nucleotides: TGTGCCTGGAGTCGTTTGGCCCATAATGAAAAACTGTTTTTT.

CDR3 coding DNA: TGTGCCAGCAGCTTAGATCAGGGTCTCGGGCAGTACTTC. It codes for CASSLDQGLGQYF. The chain links TRBV11-2 to TRBJ2-7, with D tentatively TRBD1 (5 bases). V lost 0 bases to trimming and J lost 9 bases, with 12 bases between them. The CDR3 runs 13 residues. Germline-derived CDR1 and CDR2 are SGHAT and FQNNGV.

The rearrangement uses TRBV18 and TRBJ1-2; TRBD1 might be the D (6 bases). Germline V lookup: CDR1 KGHSH, CDR2 LQKENI. The CDR3 extends over 14 amino acids. Between the trimmed V and J ends, which lost 0 bases and 8 bases, there was a span of 13 bases. The CDR3 DNA follows: TGTGCCAGCTCACCACCGAACAGGGAAGGCGGCTACACCTTC. Amino acids: CASSPPNREGGYTF. Combining the CDR3 with reference TRBV18 and TRBJ1-2 gives the whole variable domain NAGVMQNPRHLVRRRGQEARLRCSPMKGHSHVYWYRQLPEEGLKFMVYLQKENIIDESGMPKERFSAEFPKEGPSILRIQQVVRGDSAAYFCASSPPNREGGYTFGSGTRLTVV.

The rearrangement links TRBV18 to TRBJ1-1; a weak D match, TRBD1 (6 bases). With 3 bases removed from V and 1 base from J, the gap between germline ends came to 9 bases. Germline CDR1 is KGHSH and CDR2 is LQKENI. The CDR3 contains 14 residues. The CDR3 nucleotides are TGTGCCAGCTCACCGGGGACACAGAACACTGAAGCTTTCTTT. Its protein product is CASSPGTQNTEAFF.